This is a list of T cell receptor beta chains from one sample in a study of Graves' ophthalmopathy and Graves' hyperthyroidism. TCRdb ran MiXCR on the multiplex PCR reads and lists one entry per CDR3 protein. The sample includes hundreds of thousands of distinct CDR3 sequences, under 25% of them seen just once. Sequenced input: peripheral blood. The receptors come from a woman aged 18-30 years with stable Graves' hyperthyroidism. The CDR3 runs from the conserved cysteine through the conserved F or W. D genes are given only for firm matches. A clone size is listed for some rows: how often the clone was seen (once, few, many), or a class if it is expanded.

CDR3aa: CASSGTGGGSQPQHF; CDR3nt: TGTGCCAGCAGTGGGACAGGGGGGGGGAGCCAGCCCCAGCATTTT; abundance: many; j_gene: TRBJ1-5; v_gene: TRBV6-1; d_gene: TRBD1
CDR3aa: CASRDRRGEAFF; CDR3nt: TGTGCCAGCCGGGACAGACGCGGTGAAGCTTTCTTT; abundance: few; j_gene: TRBJ1-1; v_gene: TRBV6-1; d_gene: TRBD1
CDR3aa: CASSVAGHNTGELFF; CDR3nt: TGTGCCAGCAGCGTAGCAGGGCACAACACCGGGGAGCTGTTTTTT; abundance: many; j_gene: TRBJ2-2; v_gene: TRBV9; d_gene: NA
CDR3aa: CASTPVGANVLTF; CDR3nt: TGTGCCAGCACTCCCGTGGGGGCCAACGTCCTGACTTTC; abundance: many; j_gene: TRBJ2-6; v_gene: TRBV27; d_gene: NA
CDR3aa: CSGSRDLAYEQYF; CDR3nt: TGCAGTGGCTCGAGGGACCTCGCCTACGAGCAGTACTTC; abundance: many; j_gene: TRBJ2-7; v_gene: TRBV20-1; d_gene: NA
CDR3aa: CASSANRGLETQYF; CDR3nt: TGTGCCAGCAGCGCAAACAGGGGGCTGGAGACCCAGTACTTC; abundance: few; j_gene: TRBJ2-5; v_gene: TRBV6-1; d_gene: TRBD1
CDR3aa: CASSLFIRGPTYEQYF; CDR3nt: TGTGCCAGCAGTTTATTTATTAGGGGACCTACCTACGAGCAGTACTTC; abundance: many; j_gene: TRBJ2-7; v_gene: TRBV12-3/TRBV12-4; d_gene: NA
CDR3aa: CSGDRVNTGELFF; CDR3nt: TGCAGTGGTGACAGGGTGAACACCGGGGAGCTGTTTTTT; abundance: many; j_gene: TRBJ2-2; v_gene: TRBV20-1; d_gene: TRBD1
CDR3aa: CASTTIRNTGELFF; CDR3nt: TGTGCCAGCACTACTATCCGGAACACCGGGGAGCTGTTTTTT; abundance: many; j_gene: TRBJ2-2; v_gene: TRBV12-3/TRBV12-4; d_gene: NA
CDR3aa: CASRQGSSNQPQHF; CDR3nt: TGTGCCAGCAGACAGGGGTCTAGCAATCAGCCCCAGCATTTT; abundance: many; j_gene: TRBJ1-5; v_gene: TRBV6-5; d_gene: TRBD1
CDR3aa: CASTTYRGNEQYF; CDR3nt: TGTGCCAGCACCACCTACAGGGGGAACGAGCAGTACTTC; abundance: NA; j_gene: TRBJ2-7; v_gene: TRBV27; d_gene: TRBD1
CDR3aa: CASSYRDYAEAFF; CDR3nt: TGTGCCAGCAGTTACAGGGATTACGCTGAAGCTTTCTTT; abundance: once; j_gene: TRBJ1-1; v_gene: TRBV6-5; d_gene: NA
CDR3aa: CASSEGPGLYNSPLHF; CDR3nt: TGTGCCAGCAGTGAAGGTCCCGGTCTCTATAATTCACCCCTCCACTTT; abundance: many; j_gene: TRBJ1-6; v_gene: TRBV6-1; d_gene: NA
CDR3aa: CASSHGGSSYEQYF; CDR3nt: TGTGCCAGCAGCCACGGGGGAAGCTCCTACGAGCAGTACTTC; abundance: many; j_gene: TRBJ2-7; v_gene: TRBV3-1; d_gene: NA
CDR3aa: CASRSDEDTEAFF; CDR3nt: TGTGCCAGCAGATCAGACGAAGACACTGAAGCTTTCTTT; abundance: few; j_gene: TRBJ1-1; v_gene: TRBV6-1; d_gene: NA
CDR3aa: CASSDHPGHSYNSPLHF; CDR3nt: TGTGCCAGCAGTGATCATCCAGGCCACTCCTATAATTCACCCCTCCACTTT; abundance: many; j_gene: TRBJ1-6; v_gene: TRBV6-1; d_gene: NA
CDR3aa: CASSAPTGERAFF; CDR3nt: TGCGCCAGCAGTGCCCCGACAGGGGAGAGAGCTTTCTTT; abundance: NA; j_gene: TRBJ1-1; v_gene: TRBV10-1; d_gene: TRBD1
CDR3aa: CASSGTGGTGELFF; CDR3nt: TGTGCCAGCAGTGGGACAGGGGGTACCGGGGAGCTGTTTTTT; abundance: few; j_gene: TRBJ2-2; v_gene: TRBV2; d_gene: TRBD1
CDR3aa: CASSPRRTGELFF; CDR3nt: TGTGCCAGCAGTCCCCGGAGAACCGGGGAGCTGTTTTTT; abundance: many; j_gene: TRBJ2-2; v_gene: TRBV12-3/TRBV12-4; d_gene: NA
CDR3aa: CASSSWGGGYTEAFF; CDR3nt: TGTGCCAGCAGCTCGTGGGGTGGGGGTTACACTGAAGCTTTCTTT; abundance: many; j_gene: TRBJ1-1; v_gene: TRBV5-5; d_gene: NA
CDR3aa: CATSRDRDLQETQYF; CDR3nt: TGTGCCACCAGCAGAGACAGGGACCTCCAAGAGACCCAGTACTTC; abundance: few; j_gene: TRBJ2-5; v_gene: TRBV15; d_gene: NA
CDR3aa: CASTRSWGEVPYEQYF; CDR3nt: TGTGCCAGCACCCGAAGTTGGGGGGAGGTCCCCTACGAGCAGTACTTC; abundance: many; j_gene: TRBJ2-7; v_gene: TRBV28; d_gene: NA
CDR3aa: CASSLGGPDRAYF; CDR3nt: TGTGCCAGCAGCTTAGGGGGGCCAGACCGAGCGTACTTC; abundance: many; j_gene: TRBJ2-7; v_gene: TRBV9; d_gene: NA
CDR3aa: CASSEGQFHETQYF; CDR3nt: TGTGCCAGCAGCGAGGGACAGTTCCACGAGACCCAGTACTTC; abundance: NA; j_gene: TRBJ2-5; v_gene: TRBV7-9; d_gene: TRBD1
CDR3aa: CASSSTVFTYEQYF; CDR3nt: TGTGCCAGCAGCTCGACAGTTTTCACCTACGAGCAGTACTTC; abundance: many; j_gene: TRBJ2-7; v_gene: TRBV7-2; d_gene: NA
CDR3aa: CASSQSPGGREQYF; CDR3nt: TGCGCCAGCAGCCAATCCCCGGGAGGGAGGGAGCAGTACTTC; abundance: many; j_gene: TRBJ2-7; v_gene: TRBV4-1; d_gene: TRBD2
CDR3aa: CASSYFPSGGRNTGELFF; CDR3nt: TGTGCCAGCAGTTACTTCCCTTCTGGCGGGAGAAACACCGGGGAGCTGTTTTTT; abundance: many; j_gene: TRBJ2-2; v_gene: TRBV6-2/TRBV6-3; d_gene: TRBD2
CDR3aa: CASRSGLAGGTGELFF; CDR3nt: TGTGCCAGCAGATCTGGACTAGCGGGTGGCACCGGGGAGCTGTTTTTT; abundance: many; j_gene: TRBJ2-2; v_gene: TRBV27; d_gene: TRBD2
CDR3aa: CASSEAVGQLNTEAFF; CDR3nt: TGTGCCAGCAGTGAAGCGGTCGGACAGTTGAACACTGAAGCTTTCTTT; abundance: few; j_gene: TRBJ1-1; v_gene: TRBV6-1; d_gene: NA
CDR3aa: CASSVGDVGNEQYF; CDR3nt: TGTGCCAGCAGTGTGGGCGATGTAGGTAACGAGCAGTACTTC; abundance: NA; j_gene: TRBJ2-7; v_gene: TRBV2; d_gene: NA
CDR3aa: CASSATRNQPQHF; CDR3nt: TGTGCCAGCAGCGCAACCCGGAATCAGCCCCAGCATTTT; abundance: once; j_gene: TRBJ1-5; v_gene: TRBV7-6; d_gene: NA
CDR3aa: CASSPPGSRNQPQHF; CDR3nt: TGTGCCAGCTCACCACCGGGGTCACGCAATCAGCCCCAGCATTTT; abundance: few; j_gene: TRBJ1-5; v_gene: TRBV18; d_gene: NA
CDR3aa: CASSYPAGGLQETQYF; CDR3nt: TGTGCCAGCAGTTACCCGGCGGGAGGTCTACAAGAGACCCAGTACTTC; abundance: many; j_gene: TRBJ2-5; v_gene: TRBV6-5; d_gene: TRBD2
CDR3aa: CASTRNTEAFF; CDR3nt: TGTGCCAGCACCAGGAACACTGAAGCTTTCTTT; abundance: many; j_gene: TRBJ1-1; v_gene: TRBV6-2/TRBV6-3; d_gene: NA
CDR3aa: CSDTGTLKYGYTF; CDR3nt: TGCAGTGACACCGGGACTCTTAAGTATGGCTACACCTTC; abundance: many; j_gene: TRBJ1-2; v_gene: TRBV20-1; d_gene: NA
CDR3aa: CSAVPSGSSYEQYF; CDR3nt: TGCAGTGCGGTTCCTAGCGGGAGTTCCTACGAGCAGTACTTC; abundance: many; j_gene: TRBJ2-7; v_gene: TRBV20-1; d_gene: TRBD2
CDR3aa: CSASKLASEQYF; CDR3nt: TGCAGTGCTAGTAAACTAGCGAGCGAGCAGTACTTC; abundance: NA; j_gene: TRBJ2-7; v_gene: TRBV20-1; d_gene: TRBD2
CDR3aa: CASSSNSYEQYF; CDR3nt: TGTGCCAGCAGTTCCAACTCCTACGAGCAGTACTTC; abundance: many; j_gene: TRBJ2-7; v_gene: TRBV27; d_gene: NA
CDR3aa: CASSWGDSNSPLHF; CDR3nt: TGCGCCAGCAGCTGGGGGGACAGCAATTCACCCCTCCACTTT; abundance: many; j_gene: TRBJ1-6; v_gene: TRBV5-1; d_gene: TRBD1
CDR3aa: CASSLRREPRTEAFF; CDR3nt: TGCGCCAGCAGCTTGAGGAGGGAGCCGCGGACTGAAGCTTTCTTT; abundance: many; j_gene: TRBJ1-1; v_gene: TRBV5-1; d_gene: NA
CDR3aa: CASSYWVSGGEIPYEQYF; CDR3nt: TGTGCCAGCAGTTACTGGGTTAGCGGGGGGGAGATTCCCTACGAGCAGTACTTC; abundance: NA; j_gene: TRBJ2-7; v_gene: TRBV6-2/TRBV6-3; d_gene: TRBD2
CDR3aa: CASSSGRAAWAGELFF; CDR3nt: TGTGCCAGCAGTAGCGGGAGGGCCGCGTGGGCCGGGGAGCTGTTTTTT; abundance: many; j_gene: TRBJ2-2; v_gene: TRBV6-2/TRBV6-3; d_gene: TRBD2
CDR3aa: CSANHLIEGWGETQYF; CDR3nt: TGCAGTGCTAACCACCTGATTGAAGGGTGGGGAGAGACCCAGTACTTC; abundance: few; j_gene: TRBJ2-5; v_gene: TRBV20-1; d_gene: NA
CDR3aa: CATSTFYGEGEQYF; CDR3nt: TGTGCCACCAGCACCTTCTATGGGGAGGGAGAGCAGTACTTC; abundance: NA; j_gene: TRBJ2-7; v_gene: TRBV15; d_gene: TRBD2
CDR3aa: CASSDSRDRLLGGELFF; CDR3nt: TGTGCCAGCAGTGACTCCCGGGACAGACTATTGGGAGGGGAGCTGTTTTTT; abundance: many; j_gene: TRBJ2-2; v_gene: TRBV6-4; d_gene: TRBD1
CDR3aa: CASSSTTGSRGYTF; CDR3nt: TGTGCCAGCAGTTCCACTACAGGGTCCCGTGGCTACACCTTC; abundance: few; j_gene: TRBJ1-2; v_gene: TRBV6-5; d_gene: NA
CDR3aa: CASSYSRGHNSYEQYF; CDR3nt: TGTGCCAGCAGTTACAGCAGAGGACATAACTCCTACGAGCAGTACTTC; abundance: many; j_gene: TRBJ2-7; v_gene: TRBV6-5; d_gene: NA